This TCR beta chain derives from a study of blood T cell repertoires in COVID-19. Per the germline V gene, CDR1 is LNHDA and CDR2 is SQIVND (reference sequence). V was clipped by 2 bases and J by 1 base, with 12 bases between them. The CDR3 length is 16 residues. Method: immunoSEQ multiplex PCR; TCRdb's copy keeps in-frame clones and lacks some. In the table there are under 200,000 clones, about 83% of which are singletons. Material: peripheral blood. The genes are TRBV19 and TRBJ2-1, with a weak D call TRBD2 (7 bases). The receptor was isolated from an elderly woman with COVID-19, enrolled during active disease. The DNA of the CDR3 is TGTGCCAGTAGTATATTTGGGGGGGCTTCCTACAATGAGCAGTTCTTC. Amino acid sequence: CASSIFGGASYNEQFF.